The entry below gives a single TCR beta chain sequence along with its context. The target antigen is unknown. The sample is drawn from a study of post-analysis software for immune sequencing data. Looking at the study overall: Patients had relapsing-remitting, secondary progressive or progressive-relapsing multiple sclerosis; some lacked subtype.

Germline trimming cut 6 bases from V and 2 bases from J; bases unmatched to any gene: 12. The CDR3 runs 17 residues. Germline V gene sequence: CDR1 SGHNT, CDR2 YENEEA. Study-level results: When patients were compared with controls, 4 or 5 TRBV segments were more frequent, TRBV5-6, TRBV5-1 and TRBV20-1 among them. Samples made in the same batch grouped tightly together by F measure. Patients with multiple sclerosis recorded significantly lower normalized Chao1 diversity than controls, the study found.

Unique molecular identifiers tagged the TCR beta cDNA libraries. There were about 0.85 to 10 million T cells, and some 500,000 cDNA molecules came from them. TCRdb ran MiXCR on the PCR reads and lists one entry per CDR3 protein. Of almost 700,000 distinct CDR3 sequences listed, 59% were seen once; the top ten hold approximately 11%. What was sequenced was blood. This clonotype was sampled from a girl aged 2 to 10 with multiple sclerosis. The chain couples TRBV11-3 to TRBJ2-3, with TRBD1 matching over 9 bases. In nucleotides, the CDR3 is TGTGCCAGCAGATTCACAGGGGGCGCGTTTAACACAGATACGCAGTATTTT. Amino acid sequence: CASRFTGGAFNTDTQYF.